A selection of T cell receptor beta chains follows, all from one sample in a study of CD8+CD57+ T cells in acquired aplastic anemia. In TCRdb, the reads were re-called with MiXCR into one record per CDR3 protein. The data contain around 400,000 distinct CDR3 sequences, 65% to 80% of them singletons. The sequencing input was sorted CD4+, CD8+, or CD8+CD57+ T cells (not recorded which) from PBMCs. These receptors were taken from a human donor in good health, serving as a control. CDR3s include the opening cysteine and the closing phenylalanine or tryptophan.

J,V,CDR3
TRBJ1-6,TRBV7-3,CASSPSRYSPLQF
TRBJ2-2,TRBV20-1,CSARHGGDPGELFF
TRBJ1-1,TRBV7-8,CASSARTEAFF
TRBJ2-3,TRBV19,CATTAGGGNTDTQYF
TRBJ2-7,TRBV19,CASSPWTSAEQYF
TRBJ2-5,TRBV9,CASRVDRGLTGDQQYF
TRBJ2-7,TRBV7-2,CASSRDRGLSYEQYF
TRBJ1-5,TRBV9,CASRRLSNQPQHF
TRBJ1-5,TRBV6-2/TRBV6-3,CASSYPVRNNQPQHF
TRBJ1-1,TRBV12-3/TRBV12-4,CASSLGRKGDEAFF
TRBJ2-3,TRBV7-3,CASSLILTNRGTDTQYF
TRBJ2-3,TRBV20-1,CSARLGSGDTDTQYF
TRBJ1-6,TRBV5-1,CASSFFTVDDSPLHF
TRBJ1-5,TRBV20-1,CSAREGAGNQPQHF
TRBJ2-5,TRBV7-9,CASSFGDDQYF
TRBJ2-7,TRBV20-1,CSARDETGIRDEQYF
TRBJ2-2,TRBV9,CASSVHRGRTGELFF
TRBJ2-1,TRBV9,CASSVGRGDNSPQFF
TRBJ2-6,TRBV7-9,CASRVDRNTEAF
TRBJ1-1,TRBV7-9,CASSSPSAGTEAFF
TRBJ1-2,TRBV4-3,CASSQTHGQGYGYTF
TRBJ1-4,TRBV9,CASSVEIAGRLKLFF
TRBJ2-3,TRBV6-6,CASRSAGDYSSTDTQYF
TRBJ2-1,TRBV5-4,CASSLDRGYYNEQFF
TRBJ1-2,TRBV6-1,CASTEGGNHGYAF
TRBJ1-4,TRBV7-9,CASSLVGGSYNEKLFF
TRBJ1-4,TRBV25-1,CASSDRTGGDSEKLFF
TRBJ2-2,TRBV7-2,CASSLGTGADTGELFF
TRBJ1-2,TRBV7-8,CASSLRHDSHTGYTF
TRBJ2-5,TRBV20-1,CSAERGGRDQETQYF
TRBJ1-2,TRBV19,CASRPPGAGGYTF